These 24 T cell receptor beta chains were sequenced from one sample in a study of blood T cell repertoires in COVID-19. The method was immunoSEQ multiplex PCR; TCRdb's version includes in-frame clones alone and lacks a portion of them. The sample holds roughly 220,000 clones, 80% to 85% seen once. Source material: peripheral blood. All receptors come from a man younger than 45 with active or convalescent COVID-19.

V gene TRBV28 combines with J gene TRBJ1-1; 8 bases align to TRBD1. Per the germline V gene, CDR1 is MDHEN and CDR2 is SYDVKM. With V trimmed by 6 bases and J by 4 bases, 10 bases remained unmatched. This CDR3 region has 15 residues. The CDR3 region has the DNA TGTGCCAGCAGACCAATGACAGGGGCCGCCACTGAAGCTTTCTTT. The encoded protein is CASRPMTGAATEAFF.

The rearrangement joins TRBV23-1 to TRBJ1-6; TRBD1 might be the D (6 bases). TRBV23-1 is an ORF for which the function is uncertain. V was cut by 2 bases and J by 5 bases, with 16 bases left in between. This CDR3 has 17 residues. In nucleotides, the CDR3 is TGCGCCAGCAGTCAAAATGGGGGGGACAAGAATAATTCACCCCTCCACTTT. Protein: CASSQNGGDKNNSPLHF.

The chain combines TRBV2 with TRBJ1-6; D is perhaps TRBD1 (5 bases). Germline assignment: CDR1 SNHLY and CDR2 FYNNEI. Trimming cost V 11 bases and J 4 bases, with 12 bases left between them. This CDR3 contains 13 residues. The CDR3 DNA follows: TGTGCCGGTACGACAGCATATAATTCACCCCTCCACTTT. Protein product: CAGTTAYNSPLHF.

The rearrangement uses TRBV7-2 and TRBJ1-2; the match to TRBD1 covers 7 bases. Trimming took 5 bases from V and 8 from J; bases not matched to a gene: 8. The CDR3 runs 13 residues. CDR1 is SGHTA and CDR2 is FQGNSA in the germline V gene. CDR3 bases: TGTGCCAGCAGCGCTCGACAGGGATCGGGCTACACCTTC. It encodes CASSARQGSGYTF.

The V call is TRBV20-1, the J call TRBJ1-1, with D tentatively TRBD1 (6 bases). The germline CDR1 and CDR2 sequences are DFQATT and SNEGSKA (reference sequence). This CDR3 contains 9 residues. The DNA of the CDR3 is TGCAGACCCGACAGGGAAGCTTTCTTT. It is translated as CRPDREAFF.

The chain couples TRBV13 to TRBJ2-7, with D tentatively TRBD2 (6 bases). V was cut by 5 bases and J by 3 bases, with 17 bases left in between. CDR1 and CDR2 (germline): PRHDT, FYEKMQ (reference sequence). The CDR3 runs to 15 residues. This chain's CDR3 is CASSKPTRDYYEQYF. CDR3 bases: TGTGCCAGCAGCAAACCCACGCGGGATTACTACGAGCAGTACTTC.

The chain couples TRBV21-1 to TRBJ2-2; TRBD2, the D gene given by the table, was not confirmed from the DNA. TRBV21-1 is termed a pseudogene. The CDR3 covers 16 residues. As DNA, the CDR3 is TGTGCCAGCAGCTGGGGGGGAGGCCCCAACACCGGGGAGCTGTTTTTT. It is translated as CASSWGGGPNTGELFF.

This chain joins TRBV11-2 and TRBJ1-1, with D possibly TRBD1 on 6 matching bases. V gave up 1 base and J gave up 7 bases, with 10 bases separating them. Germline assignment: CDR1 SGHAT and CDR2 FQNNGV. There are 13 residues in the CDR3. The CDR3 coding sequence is TGTGCCAGCAGCTTAGCGGGGGGCGGTGAAGCTTTCTTT. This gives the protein CASSLAGGGEAFF.

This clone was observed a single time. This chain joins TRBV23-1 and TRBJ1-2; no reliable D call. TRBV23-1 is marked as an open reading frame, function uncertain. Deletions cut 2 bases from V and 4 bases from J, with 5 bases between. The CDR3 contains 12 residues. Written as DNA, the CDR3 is TGCGCCAGCAGTCAAAATCTCTATGGCTACACCTTC. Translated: CASSQNLYGYTF.

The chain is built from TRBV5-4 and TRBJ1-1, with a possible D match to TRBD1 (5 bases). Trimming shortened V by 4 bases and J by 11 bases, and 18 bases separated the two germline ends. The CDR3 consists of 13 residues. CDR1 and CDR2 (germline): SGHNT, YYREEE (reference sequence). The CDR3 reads CASSPGQGGSAFF. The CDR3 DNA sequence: TGTGCCAGCAGCCCCGGGCAGGGTGGTTCGGCTTTCTTT.

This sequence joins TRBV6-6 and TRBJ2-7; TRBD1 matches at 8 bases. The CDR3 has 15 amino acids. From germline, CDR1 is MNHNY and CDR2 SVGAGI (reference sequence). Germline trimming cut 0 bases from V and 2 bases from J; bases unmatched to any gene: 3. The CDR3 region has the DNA TGTGCCAGCAGTTACTCTGGGACAGGCCCCTACGAGCAGTACTTC. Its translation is CASSYSGTGPYEQYF.

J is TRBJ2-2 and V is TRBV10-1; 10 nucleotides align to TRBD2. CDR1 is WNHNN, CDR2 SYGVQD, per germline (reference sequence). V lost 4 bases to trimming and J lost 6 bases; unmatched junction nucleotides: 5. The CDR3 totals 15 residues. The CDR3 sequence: CASSASGGYAGELFF. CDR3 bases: TGCGCCAGCAGTGCTAGCGGGGGATACGCCGGGGAGCTGTTTTTT.

CDR3 loop: CASSLSPEGGGGYTF. The CDR3 region has the DNA TGTGCCAGCAGCTTATCCCCTGAGGGTGGCGGCGGCTACACCTTC. This rearrangement joins TRBV7-9 to TRBJ1-2; D is unresolved. V lost 2 bases to trimming and J lost 8 bases, with 18 bases between them. The CDR3 loop spans 15 amino acids. Looked up from germline, CDR1 is SEHNR and CDR2 is FQNEAQ (reference sequence).

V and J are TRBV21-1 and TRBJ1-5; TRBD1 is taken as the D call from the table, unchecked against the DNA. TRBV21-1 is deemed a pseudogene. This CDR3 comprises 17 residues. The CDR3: CASSKVGTGLSNQPQHF. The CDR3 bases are TGTGCCAGCAGCAAAGTGGGGACAGGGCTGAGCAATCAGCCCCAGCATTTT.

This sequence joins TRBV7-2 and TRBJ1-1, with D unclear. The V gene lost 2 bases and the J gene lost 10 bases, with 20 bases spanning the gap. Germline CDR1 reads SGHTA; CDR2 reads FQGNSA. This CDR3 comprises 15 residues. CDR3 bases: TGTGCCAGCAGCTTAAGCGTAACGGTTGAGATGGGAGCTTTCTTT. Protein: CASSLSVTVEMGAFF. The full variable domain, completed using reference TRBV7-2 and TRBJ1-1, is GAGVSQSPSNKVTEKGKDVELRCDPISGHTALYWYRQSLGQGLEFLIYFQGNSAPDKSGLPSDRFSAERTGGSVSTLTIQRTQQEDSAVYLCASSLSVTVEMGAFFGQGTRLTVV.

The CDR3 loop reads CASSPAGGNQPQHF. The CDR3 DNA is TGTGCCAGCAGCCCGGCGGGGGGCAATCAGCCCCAGCATTTT. The J gene is TRBJ1-5, the V gene TRBV7-9; D is possibly TRBD1 (5 bases). Per germline, CDR1 SEHNR and CDR2 FQNEAQ (reference sequence). This CDR3 is 14 amino acids long. The V and J ends lost 5 bases and 2 bases respectively, with 10 bases between them.

The CDR3 DNA sequence: TGTGCCAGCAGTCCCCACGCCCCGGGGCCCCAGCATTTT. Encoded protein: CASSPHAPGPQHF. The chain recombines TRBV28 with TRBJ1-5; D remains ambiguous. Per germline, CDR1 MDHEN and CDR2 SYDVKM. V shed 5 bases and J shed 9 bases, with 14 bases lying between them. This CDR3 contains 13 residues.

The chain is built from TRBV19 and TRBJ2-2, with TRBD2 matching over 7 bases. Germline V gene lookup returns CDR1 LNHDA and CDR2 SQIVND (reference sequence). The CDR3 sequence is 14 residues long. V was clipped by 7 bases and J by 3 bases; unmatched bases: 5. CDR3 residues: CASTPGLDTGELFF. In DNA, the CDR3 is TGTGCCAGTACTCCAGGACTAGACACCGGGGAGCTGTTTTTT.

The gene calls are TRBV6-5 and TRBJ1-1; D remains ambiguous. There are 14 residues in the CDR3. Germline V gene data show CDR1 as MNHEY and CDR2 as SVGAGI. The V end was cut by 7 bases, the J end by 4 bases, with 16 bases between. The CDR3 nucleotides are TGTGCCAGCACACTCGGTGCGCGGGCCACTGAAGCTTTCTTT. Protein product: CASTLGARATEAFF.

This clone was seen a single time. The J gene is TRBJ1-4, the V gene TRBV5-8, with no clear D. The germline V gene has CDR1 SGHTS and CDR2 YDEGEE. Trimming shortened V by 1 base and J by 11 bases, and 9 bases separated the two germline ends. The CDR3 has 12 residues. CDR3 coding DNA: TGTGCCAGCAGCTTGAAACGCGGGAAACTGTTTTTT. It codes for CASSLKRGKLFF. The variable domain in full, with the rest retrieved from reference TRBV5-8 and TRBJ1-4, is EAGVTQSPTHLIKTRGQQATLRCSPISGHTSVYWYQQALGLGLQFLLWYDEGEERNRGNFPPRFSGRQFPNYSSELNVNALELEDSALYLCASSLKRGKLFFGSGTQLSVL.

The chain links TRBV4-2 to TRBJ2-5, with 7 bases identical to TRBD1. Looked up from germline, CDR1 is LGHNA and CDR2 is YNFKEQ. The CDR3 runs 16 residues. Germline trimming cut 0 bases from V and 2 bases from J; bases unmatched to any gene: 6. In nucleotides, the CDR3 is TGTGCCAGCAGCCAAGATGTGGGACAGTCTCAAGAGACCCAGTACTTC. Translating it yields CASSQDVGQSQETQYF.

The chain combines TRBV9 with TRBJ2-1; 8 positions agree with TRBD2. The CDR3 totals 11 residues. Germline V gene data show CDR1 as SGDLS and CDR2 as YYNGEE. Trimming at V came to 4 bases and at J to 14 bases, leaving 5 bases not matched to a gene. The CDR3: CASSLGTRKFF. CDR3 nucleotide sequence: TGTGCCAGCAGCCTCGGGACTAGGAAGTTCTTC.

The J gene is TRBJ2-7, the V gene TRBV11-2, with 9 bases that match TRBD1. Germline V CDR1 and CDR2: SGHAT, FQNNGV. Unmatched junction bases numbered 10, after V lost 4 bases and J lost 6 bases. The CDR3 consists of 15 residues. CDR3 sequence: CASSSTPGQGVEQYF. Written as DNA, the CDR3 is TGTGCCAGCAGCTCAACTCCGGGACAGGGTGTCGAGCAGTACTTC.

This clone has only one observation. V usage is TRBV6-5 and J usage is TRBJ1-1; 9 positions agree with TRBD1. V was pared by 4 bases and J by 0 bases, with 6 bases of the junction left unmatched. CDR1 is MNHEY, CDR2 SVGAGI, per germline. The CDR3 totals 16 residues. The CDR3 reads CASSSRQGVLNTEAFF. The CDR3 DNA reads TGTGCCAGCAGTTCAAGACAGGGGGTTTTGAACACTGAAGCTTTCTTT.